This T cell receptor beta chain was sequenced for a study of identical twins. For this clonotype: Its antigen remains unidentified.

Notes on the study in general: Sequences that were beta out-of-frame showed weaker excess twin sharing. Cord blood's abundant beta clonotypes had fewer insertions, unlike memory repertoires. Out-of-frame alpha sequences shared between twins exhibited an excess of low generation probability. Partly confounded zero-insertion analyses could result from invariant MAIT and iNKT cells.

TCRdb reprocessed the 5' RACE reads via MiXCR and lists one record per CDR3 protein. The sample lists more than 1.5 million distinct CDR3 sequences, under 35% occurring once. This CDR3 has 17 amino acids. The germline V gene encodes CDR1 MNHNS and CDR2 SASEGT. V lost 0 bases to trimming and J lost 3 bases; unmatched junction nucleotides: 11. V is TRBV6-1 and J is TRBJ2-7, with 7 bases that match TRBD1. The TCR was taken from a newborn girl in good health. The sequenced material came from cord blood. In DNA, the CDR3 is TGTGCCAGCAGTGAAGCGGGACAGTATGCTAGCTACTACGAGCAGTACTTC. This translates into CASSEAGQYASYYEQYF.